Listed here are 13 T cell receptor beta chains from one sample, sequenced in a study of blood T cell repertoires in COVID-19 (TCRdb year 2020). The library was built by means of the immunoSEQ multiplex PCR assay. The immuneACCESS repertoire file appears here via TCRdb, limited to in-frame rearrangements. These files lack a portion of the clones; in checked studies, under half of the deficit traces to unresolved V genes, and the cause of the others is not known. The sample table lists about 170,000 clones, approximately 82% of them with a count of one. 4.4% of the sample lies in the top ten. Specimen: PBMCs or T cells enriched from blood (not recorded which). Receptors originate from a woman between 50 and 59 years old who had recovered from COVID-19.

This sequence joins TRBV6-2 or TRBV6-3 and TRBJ1-1; 7 bases map to TRBD1. CDR3 length: 15 residues. V was pared by 5 bases and J by 4 bases, with 10 bases of the junction left unmatched. Germline assignment: CDR1 MNHEY and CDR2 SVGEGT. The CDR3 reads CASSPTGKIGTEAFF. CDR3 in DNA: TGTGCCAGCAGTCCGACAGGGAAGATCGGCACTGAAGCTTTCTTT.

The rearrangement uses TRBV19 and TRBJ1-3; D gene unclear. Germline V gene lookup returns CDR1 LNHDA and CDR2 SQIVND (reference sequence). The V end lost 3 bases, the J end lost 2 bases, and 14 bases lay between the germline ends. The length of the CDR3 is 16 residues. The CDR3 sequence is CASSIALLPAGNTIYF. CDR3 DNA: TGTGCCAGTAGTATTGCCCTCCTGCCAGCTGGAAACACCATATATTTT. The full variable domain, in which reference TRBV19 and TRBJ1-3 provide the parts outside the CDR3, is DGGITQSPKYLFRKEGQNVTLSCEQNLNHDAMYWYRQDPGQGLRLIYYSQIVNDFQKGDIAEGYSVSREKKESFPLTVTSAQKNPTAFYLCASSIALLPAGNTIYFGEGSWLTVV.

The rearrangement links TRBV5-1 to TRBJ2-5; weak D call: TRBD2 (7 bases). Deletions cut 0 bases from V and 2 bases from J, with 20 bases between. The CDR3 has 18 amino acids. Germline CDR1 SGHRS, CDR2 YFSETQ. The CDR3 DNA reads TGCGCCAGCAGCTTGGGTCCGAGGGGCGGGGGCTATCAAGAGACCCAGTACTTC. Its translation: CASSLGPRGGGYQETQYF.

V and J are TRBV7-9 and TRBJ1-1; possibly TRBD1 for D (6 bases). Trimming cost V 5 bases and J 1 base, with 8 bases left between them. The CDR3 covers 13 residues. Looked up from germline, CDR1 is SEHNR and CDR2 is FQNEAQ (reference sequence). CDR3 loop: CASSRGGNTEAFF. CDR3 coding DNA: TGTGCCAGCAGCCGAGGGGGGAACACTGAAGCTTTCTTT.

The CDR3 nucleotides are TGTGCCAGCAGTACAGCCTCTGGAAACACCATATATTTT. It specifies CASSTASGNTIYF. The chain combines TRBV28 with TRBJ1-3; D remains ambiguous. V was trimmed by 5 bases and J by 0 bases, leaving 5 bases between them. The CDR3 extends over 13 amino acids. CDR1 MDHEN and CDR2 SYDVKM come from the germline V gene.

This clone was detected only a few times. The gene calls are TRBV6-1 and TRBJ2-5; 7 nucleotides match TRBD2. This CDR3 is built from 15 residues. V gave up 2 bases and J gave up 2 bases; unmatched junction bases: 5. CDR1 is MNHNS, CDR2 SASEGT, per germline. CDR3 sequence reads: CASSELAGKQETQYF. In DNA, the CDR3 is TGTGCCAGCAGTGAATTAGCGGGCAAACAAGAGACCCAGTACTTC.

The chain joins TRBV30 to TRBJ2-5, with 11 bases lining up with TRBD2. The CDR3 sequence is 15 residues long. Germline V CDR1 and CDR2: GTSNPN, SVGIG (reference sequence). J gave up 2 bases and V 2 bases, and 4 bases lay outside the gene matches. The CDR3 reads CAWSRASGGQETQYF. The CDR3 DNA follows: TGTGCCTGGAGTCGCGCTAGCGGGGGGCAAGAGACCCAGTACTTC.

A single count supports this clone. In nucleotides, the CDR3 is TGTGCCAGCAGAGCGTGGGAGTTCAATGAGCAGTTCTTC. Amino acid sequence: CASRAWEFNEQFF. The chain uses TRBV28 and TRBJ2-1, with D maybe TRBD2 (5 bases). CDR1 and CDR2 (germline): MDHEN, SYDVKM. V lost 6 bases and J lost 6, with 12 bases in between. The CDR3 consists of 13 residues. Variable domain in full (rest from reference TRBV28 and TRBJ2-1): DVKVTQSSRYLVKRTGEKVFLECVQDMDHENMFWYRQDPGLGLRLIYFSYDVKMKEKGDIPEGYSVSREKKERFSLILESASTNQTSMYLCASRAWEFNEQFFGPGTRLTVL.

The rearrangement links TRBV7-6 to TRBJ2-1; 11 bases match TRBD2. This CDR3 is 17 amino acids long. The V and J ends lost 3 bases and 4 bases, in that order; junction bases with no gene match: 8. In germline, CDR1 is SGHVS, CDR2 FNYEAQ. CDR3 region: CASSLVSGTSGYNEQFF. CDR3 bases: TGTGCCAGCAGCTTGGTCTCCGGGACTAGCGGATACAATGAGCAGTTCTTC.

This clone appeared a single time. The J gene is TRBJ1-3, the V gene TRBV4-1; tentative D call: TRBD1 (5 bases). The V gene lost 4 bases and the J gene lost 1 base, with 8 bases spanning the gap. From germline, CDR1 is MGHRA and CDR2 YSYEKL. This CDR3 is built from 14 residues. The CDR3 loop is CASSPQGSGNTIYF. In nucleotides, the CDR3 is TGCGCCAGCAGCCCTCAGGGATCTGGAAACACCATATATTTT.

This clone was seen once. The chain employs TRBV20-1 and TRBJ2-3, with D possibly being TRBD1 (5 bases). Per germline, CDR1 DFQATT and CDR2 SNEGSKA (reference sequence). Trimming pared 8 bases from V and 8 bases from J, leaving 11 bases between. The CDR3 runs to 10 residues. In DNA, the CDR3 is TGCAGTTTAGGGGTCGGTACGCAGTATTTT. Encoded protein: CSLGVGTQYF.

The rearrangement uses TRBV30 and TRBJ1-1; 8 bases match TRBD1. CDR1 GTSNPN and CDR2 SVGIG come from the germline V gene (reference sequence). Unmatched junction bases numbered 11, after V lost 3 bases and J lost 14 bases. The CDR3 is 12 amino acids. The DNA of the CDR3 is TGTGCCTGGAGGAATACCGGGACAGGAATATTCTTT. Protein product: CAWRNTGTGIFF.

A few counts support this clone. The rearrangement uses TRBV5-1 and TRBJ2-3; D might be TRBD2 (6 bases). V gave up 5 bases and J gave up 3 bases, with 16 bases separating them. The CDR3 covers 15 residues. Germline lookup yields CDR1 SGHRS and CDR2 YFSETQ. The CDR3 here is CASSYAPGDTDTQYF. The CDR3 DNA follows: TGCGCCAGCAGTTACGCCCCGGGGGATACAGATACGCAGTATTTT.